The present TCR beta chain was sequenced within a study of shared clonotypes between healthy human individuals. Data came from immunoSEQ multiplex PCR; TCRdb stores just in-frame clones and leaves some out. The repertoire includes around 500,000 clones, around 73% of them detected once, and around 13% sits in the top ten. Worth noting for this clone: One junction end does not reproduce the germline sequence, and a read error may be involved.

Germline CDR1 and CDR2: SSHAT and FNYEAQ (reference sequence). The CDR3 has 14 amino acids. The rearrangement joins TRBV7-7 to TRBJ2-5; D possibly corresponds to TRBD2 (6 bases). Judging by the DNA end, TRBJ2-7 fits better; the J call may be wrong. Sequencing was done on a sample of PBMCs. This TCR derives from a woman in her thirties or forties in good health. Some clones in this sample may be carry-over from other donors' samples. The DNA of the CDR3 is TGTGCTAGCAGCCCCGCGGGGTTTGGCGGCGAGCAGTACTTC. This sequence encodes CASSPAGFGGEQYF.